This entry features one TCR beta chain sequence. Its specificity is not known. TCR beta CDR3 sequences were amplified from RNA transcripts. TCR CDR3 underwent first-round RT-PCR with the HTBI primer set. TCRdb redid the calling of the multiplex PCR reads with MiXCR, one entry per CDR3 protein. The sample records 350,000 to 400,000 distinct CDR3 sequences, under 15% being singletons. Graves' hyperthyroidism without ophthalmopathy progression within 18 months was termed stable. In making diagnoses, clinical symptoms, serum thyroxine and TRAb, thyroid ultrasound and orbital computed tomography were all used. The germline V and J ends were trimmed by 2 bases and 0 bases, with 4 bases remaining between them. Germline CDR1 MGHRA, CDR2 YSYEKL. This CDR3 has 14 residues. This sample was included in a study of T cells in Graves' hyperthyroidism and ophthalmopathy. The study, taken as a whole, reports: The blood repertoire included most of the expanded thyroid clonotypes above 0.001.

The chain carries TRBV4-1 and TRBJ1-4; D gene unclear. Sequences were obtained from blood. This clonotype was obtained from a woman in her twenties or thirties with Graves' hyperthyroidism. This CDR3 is CASSQQSTNEKLFF. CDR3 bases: TGCGCCAGCAGCCAACAGTCAACTAATGAAAAACTGTTTTTT.